This T cell receptor (beta chain) originates from a study of T cell changes during pregnancy in multiple sclerosis. V shed 0 bases and J shed 6 bases, with 16 bases lying between them. Germline V gene data show CDR1 as SGHKS and CDR2 as YYEKEE (reference sequence). This CDR3 has 16 residues. TCRdb's table, derived via immunoSEQ multiplex PCR, lists solely in-frame clones and lacks some. Seen here are 45,000 to 75,000 clones, 90% to 95% observed once, and the top ten hold 0.7% to 1%. The rearrangement joins TRBV5-5 to TRBJ1-5; D perhaps matches TRBD1 (5 bases). The sequences come from peripheral blood, collected in the first trimester of pregnancy. The clonotype comes from a female donor with multiple sclerosis, enrolled in a pregnancy study. CDR3: CASSLGVAGWGQPQHF. CDR3 nucleotide sequence: TGTGCCAGCAGCTTGGGTGTGGCAGGGTGGGGTCAGCCCCAGCATTTT.